These 14 T cell receptor beta chains share one sample of origin, sequenced in a study of cytomegalovirus exposure and HLA in healthy donors. Researchers ran the PCR with 60 Vbeta and 13 Jbeta primers. Assay: immunoSEQ multiplex PCR; the TCRdb copy retains only in-frame clones and omits some. The sample contains fewer than 140,000 clones, 65% to 90% of which appear only once. Sequencing was performed on PBMCs. Receptors originate from a man aged 50 to 59 in good health and CMV-seronegative.

The genes are TRBV19 and TRBJ2-7, with TRBD1 identical over 10 bases. The CDR3 spans 14 residues. Germline CDR1 is LNHDA and CDR2 is SQIVND (reference sequence). The ends lost 3 bases at V and 5 bases at J; junction bases unmatched: 4. In nucleotides, the CDR3 is TGTGCCAGTAGTATCGGGACAGGGGCCCACGAGCAGTACTTC. Amino acid sequence: CASSIGTGAHEQYF.

This chain uses TRBV2 with TRBJ1-6; 9 bases agree with TRBD1. The V gene's germline CDR1 is SNHLY and CDR2 FYNNEI. V lost 6 bases to trimming and J lost 7 bases; unmatched junction nucleotides: 4. CDR3 length equals 14 residues. CDR3 loop: CASSPGTGNSPLHF. CDR3 in DNA: TGTGCCAGCAGCCCCGGGACAGGGAATTCACCCCTCCACTTT.

The chain carries TRBV5-1 and TRBJ1-2; 12 nucleotides line up with TRBD1. Losses at the gene ends were 4 bases for V and 8 bases for J; bases not matched to a gene: 9. Germline CDR1 is SGHRS and CDR2 is YFSETQ. This CDR3 has 15 residues. The CDR3 DNA sequence: TGCGCCAGCAGCGAAGCCGGGACAGGGGGCGCGGGCTACACCTTC. Residues: CASSEAGTGGAGYTF.

This sequence joins TRBV27 and TRBJ2-3; 8 positions agree with TRBD2. Losses at the gene ends were 7 bases for V and 4 bases for J; bases not matched to a gene: 10. Germline V gene lookup returns CDR1 MNHEY and CDR2 SMNVEV (reference sequence). CDR3 length: 15 amino acids. The CDR3 DNA sequence: TGTGCCAGCACCAGACCGGGACTAGGAGCAGATACGCAGTATTTT. As protein: CASTRPGLGADTQYF.

The V call is TRBV19, the J call TRBJ1-5, with D possibly TRBD1 on 5 matching bases. This CDR3 contains 13 residues. V lost 7 bases and J lost 5, with 12 bases in between. Germline assignment: CDR1 LNHDA and CDR2 SQIVND (reference sequence). The CDR3 protein is CASTSRGYQPQHF. In DNA, the CDR3 is TGTGCCAGTACCTCAAGGGGATATCAGCCCCAGCATTTT.

This clone was seen a single time. Here the CDR3 DNA reads TGTGCCAGCAGCTTAGTGGACCGGGAAGGTAATGGCTACACCTTC. Translating it yields CASSLVDREGNGYTF. This sequence joins TRBV5-8 and TRBJ1-2; D gene ambiguous. This CDR3 comprises 15 residues. Germline lookup yields CDR1 SGHTS and CDR2 YDEGEE. Trimming cost V 2 bases and J 6 bases, with 17 bases left between them.

The chain combines TRBV4-1 with TRBJ1-1; 9 bases agree with TRBD1. V was pared by 3 bases and J by 4 bases, with 6 bases of the junction left unmatched. CDR3 length: 15 amino acids. CDR1 MGHRA and CDR2 YSYEKL come from the germline V gene. The DNA of the CDR3 is TGCGCCAGCAGCCAGCCGGGACAGGGAGTCACTGAAGCTTTCTTT. It is translated as CASSQPGQGVTEAFF.

This chain uses TRBV10-3 with TRBJ2-1, with 7 nucleotides matching TRBD1. The CDR3 consists of 14 residues. Germline V gene lookup returns CDR1 ENHRY and CDR2 SYGVKD. J lost 3 bases, V lost 10 bases, and 9 bases had no gene match. For the CDR3, the DNA is TGTGCCACCGTACAGGGGACGGGCTACAATGAGCAGTTCTTC. As protein: CATVQGTGYNEQFF.

DNA of the CDR3: TGTGCCAGCAGTGTGGGACAGTTGGGCTCTGGAAACACCATATATTTT. It specifies CASSVGQLGSGNTIYF. The chain combines TRBV6-1 with TRBJ1-3, with TRBD1 identical over 7 bases. The V segment lost 4 bases and the J segment 0 bases; nucleotides outside the gene matches: 6. Looked up from germline, CDR1 is MNHNS and CDR2 is SASEGT. CDR3 length equals 16 residues.

The CDR3 region has the DNA TGTGCCAGCAGCGACATACTAGCGACACAAGAGACCCAGTACTTC. Its translation is CASSDILATQETQYF. The J gene is TRBJ2-5, the V gene TRBV28; 7 bases map to TRBD2. The ends lost 6 bases at V and 2 bases at J; junction bases unmatched: 9. The CDR3 sequence is 15 residues long. From germline, CDR1 is MDHEN and CDR2 SYDVKM.

The chain recombines TRBV2 with TRBJ2-5, with a weak D call TRBD1 (6 bases). Germline V gene data show CDR1 as SNHLY and CDR2 as FYNNEI. Trimming stripped 6 bases from V and 2 bases from J, with 10 bases between. The CDR3 is made up of 13 amino acids. The CDR3 sequence: CASRLQGQETQYF. In DNA, the CDR3 is TGTGCCAGCAGGTTACAGGGTCAAGAGACCCAGTACTTC.

The rearrangement uses TRBV7-9 and TRBJ2-3; no clear D gene. The CDR3 runs to 13 residues. The V end was cut by 6 bases, the J end by 1 base, with 8 bases between. The V gene's germline CDR1 is SEHNR and CDR2 FQNEAQ (reference sequence). The CDR3 region is CASSNSGTDTQYF. The DNA of the CDR3 is TGTGCCAGCAGTAACTCCGGCACAGATACGCAGTATTTT.

The chain combines TRBV27 with TRBJ1-6; 7 positions agree with TRBD1. Looked up from germline, CDR1 is MNHEY and CDR2 is SMNVEV (reference sequence). The CDR3 has 19 residues. V was pared by 4 bases and J by 11 bases, with 23 bases of the junction left unmatched. As DNA, the CDR3 is TGTGCCAGCAGTTCAAAGGGGGCGAGGACGAGTGCCACAAAGACACCCCTCCACTTT. This translates into CASSSKGARTSATKTPLHF.

The chain uses TRBV29-1 and TRBJ1-6, with 7 bases aligning to TRBD1. Trimming at V came to 8 bases and at J to 7 bases, leaving 5 bases not matched to a gene. CDR3 size: 12 residues. Germline V gene data show CDR1 as SQVTM and CDR2 as ANQGSEA. CDR3 loop: CSCGDRNSPLHF. As DNA, the CDR3 is TGCAGCTGCGGGGACAGAAATTCACCCCTCCACTTT.